These T cell receptor beta chains were read from a single sample in a study of blood T cells in healthy people across ages. One entry per CDR3 protein, called by TCRdb with MiXCR from the 5' RACE reads. The data show approximately 850,000 distinct CDR3 sequences, with 40% to 50% seen just once and roughly 18% held by the top ten. Sequencing was done on a sample of blood. These receptors were obtained from a man between 60 and 70 years old in good health. Each CDR3 is given with its conserved first and last residue. The D gene is left open where the match is weak. Expanded clones are given a class, and other clones once, few, many or no size at all.

.	TRBV2	TRBJ1-1	few	CASRLDYPGNTEAFF	TGTGCCAGCAGGTTGGATTACCCGGGGAACACTGAAGCTTTCTTT
.	TRBV6-2/TRBV6-3	TRBJ2-1	.	CASQRGGYNEQFF	TGTGCCAGCCAGCGTGGGGGCTATAATGAGCAGTTCTTC
.	TRBV14	TRBJ1-6	.	CASSQVTGSSPLHF	TGTGCCAGCAGCCAAGTCACAGGGAGTTCACCCCTCCACTTT
.	TRBV18	TRBJ2-1	few	CASSNQGQSGNEQFF	TGTGCCAGCTCCAACCAGGGGCAATCCGGGAATGAGCAGTTCTTC
TRBD2	TRBV9	TRBJ2-1	.	CASSVPVAGGPFLNEQFF	TGTGCCAGCAGCGTCCCGGTAGCGGGGGGGCCGTTTTTGAATGAGCAGTTCTTC
.	TRBV3-1	TRBJ2-3	.	CASSRRGTRFTDTQYF	TGTGCCAGCAGCCGGCGCGGGACCAGATTCACAGATACGCAGTATTTT
TRBD1	TRBV6-5	TRBJ2-1	.	CASSTSGTGPNEQFF	TGTGCCAGCAGTACTTCCGGGACAGGTCCCAATGAGCAGTTCTTC
.	TRBV6-5	TRBJ2-5	.	CASSSLGAAQETQYF	TGTGCCAGCAGTTCCCTTGGGGCAGCCCAAGAGACCCAGTACTTC
.	TRBV6-1	TRBJ2-7	few	CASSGFGLRDSSYEQYF	TGTGCCAGCAGTGGGTTCGGCCTCCGGGACTCCTCCTACGAGCAGTACTTC
.	TRBV29-1	TRBJ2-1	.	CSGAGAPVGNEQFF	TGCAGCGGGGCAGGGGCACCGGTCGGAAATGAGCAGTTCTTC
.	TRBV7-2	TRBJ2-5	.	CASSRQWGQETQYF	TGTGCCAGCAGCAGACAGTGGGGGCAAGAGACCCAGTACTTC
.	TRBV28	TRBJ2-7	few	CASSLPGERGEQYF	TGTGCCAGCAGTTTACCAGGGGAACGGGGGGAGCAGTACTTC
.	TRBV4-1	TRBJ1-2	.	CASSQVPTLGTGYGYTF	TGCGCCAGCAGCCAAGTACCAACACTAGGGACTGGCTATGGCTACACCTTC
.	TRBV12-3/TRBV12-4	TRBJ2-1	.	CASSLEAGNEQFF	TGTGCCAGCAGTTTAGAAGCGGGCAATGAGCAGTTCTTC
TRBD1	TRBV25-1	TRBJ2-7	.	CASSEFGTGDTYEQYF	TGTGCCAGCAGTGAATTCGGAACAGGGGATACCTACGAGCAGTACTTC
TRBD1	TRBV30	TRBJ1-2	.	CAWSPTGSYGYTF	TGTGCCTGGAGTCCGACAGGGTCGTACGGCTACACCTTC
.	TRBV9	TRBJ1-5	.	CASSVDGGVGQPQHF	TGTGCCAGCAGCGTAGATGGAGGGGTAGGTCAGCCCCAGCATTTT
TRBD1	TRBV28	TRBJ2-4	.	CASSGRGLVNIQYF	TGTGCCAGCAGCGGCAGGGGGTTGGTGAACATTCAGTACTTC
.	TRBV6-6	TRBJ2-4	.	CANSPRAEGNIQYF	TGTGCCAACAGCCCGAGGGCTGAAGGAAACATTCAGTACTTC
TRBD1	TRBV30	TRBJ1-6	.	CAWSDRTGNYNSPLHF	TGTGCCTGGAGTGACCGGACAGGGAATTATAATTCACCCCTCCACTTT
.	TRBV7-2	TRBJ1-4	.	CASSLGPGAEEKPFF	TGTGCCAGCAGCTTAGGGCCGGGGGCTGAGGAAAAACCGTTTTTT
.	TRBV21-1	TRBJ2-5	few	CASSKPAGGHETQYF	TGTGCCAGCAGCAAGCCAGCGGGGGGCCACGAGACCCAGTACTTC
.	TRBV20-1	TRBJ1-2	.	CSARDSLNYGYTF	TGCAGTGCTAGAGACAGCCTTAACTATGGCTACACCTTC
TRBD1	TRBV2	TRBJ2-5	few	CASIVGGQGETQYF	TGTGCCAGCATCGTTGGGGGACAGGGAGAGACCCAGTACTTC
TRBD2	TRBV7-2	TRBJ2-3	.	CASSLPAGPTSGATDTQYF	TGTGCCAGCAGCTTACCAGCGGGCCCGACTAGCGGGGCCACAGATACGCAGTATTTT
.	TRBV27	TRBJ1-1	few	CASSWSENTEAFF	TGTGCCAGCAGTTGGTCAGAGAACACTGAAGCTTTCTTT
.	TRBV27	TRBJ2-3	.	CASSSGVIPTDTQYF	TGTGCCAGCAGTTCCGGTGTGATACCCACAGATACGCAGTATTTT
TRBD1	TRBV12-3/TRBV12-4	TRBJ2-4	.	CASSHRDSGPIEQYF	TGTGCCAGCAGCCACCGGGACAGTGGGCCGATTGAGCAGTACTTC
.	TRBV27	TRBJ2-1	few	CASSRGGGRTYNEQFF	TGTGCCAGCAGCAGAGGGGGAGGGCGCACCTACAATGAGCAGTTCTTC
.	TRBV28	TRBJ2-5	.	CASSGPGEGETQYF	TGTGCCAGCAGTGGACCGGGAGAAGGAGAGACCCAGTACTTC
TRBD2	TRBV27	TRBJ2-1	.	CASSLSGGGWNEQFF	TGTGCCAGCAGTTTGTCCGGGGGGGGATGGAATGAGCAGTTCTTC